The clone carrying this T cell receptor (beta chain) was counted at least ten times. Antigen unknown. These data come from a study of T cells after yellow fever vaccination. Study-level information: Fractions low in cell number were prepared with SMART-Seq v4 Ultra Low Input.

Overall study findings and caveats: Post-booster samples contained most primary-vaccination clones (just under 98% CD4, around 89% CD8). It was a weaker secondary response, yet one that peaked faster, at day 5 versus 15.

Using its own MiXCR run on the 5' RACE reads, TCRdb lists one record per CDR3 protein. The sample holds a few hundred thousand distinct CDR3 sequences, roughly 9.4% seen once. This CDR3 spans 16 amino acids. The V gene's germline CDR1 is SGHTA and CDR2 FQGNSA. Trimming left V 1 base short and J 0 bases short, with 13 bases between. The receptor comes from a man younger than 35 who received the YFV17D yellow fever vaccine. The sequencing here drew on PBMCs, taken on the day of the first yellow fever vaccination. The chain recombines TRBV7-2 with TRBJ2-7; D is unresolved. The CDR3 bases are TGTGCCAGCAGCTTAGATTCGGACGCGAGCTCCTACGAGCAGTACTTC. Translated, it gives CASSLDSDASSYEQYF. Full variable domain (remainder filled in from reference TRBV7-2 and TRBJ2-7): GAGVSQSPSNKVTEKGKDVELRCDPISGHTALYWYRQSLGQGLEFLIYFQGNSAPDKSGLPSDRFSAERTGGSVSTLTIQRTQQEDSAVYLCASSLDSDASSYEQYFGPGTRLTVT.